This T cell receptor (beta chain) is from a study of shared clonotypes between healthy human individuals (dated by TCRdb to about 2020). A note on the overall study: A few men and a couple of women, aged 18 to 49 years, made up the cohort. Blood TCR repertoires of 5 or 6 healthy adults were deeply sequenced to estimate repertoire size and the extent of clonotype sharing between individuals. Between about 0.85 and 9.5 billion PBMCs per donor were obtained by leukapheresis. For each donor, CD4 naive and CD4 memory were each given three plates, CD8 naive was given two plates, and CD8 memory was given one plate. Libraries were prepared and TCR repertoires were sequenced by different laboratories using diverse techniques, in order to increase sequencing depth and limit assay-specific biases.

Using the deep immunoSEQ assay, multiplex PCR amplified TCR CDR3 regions from genomic DNA. For each cell subset, the extracted genomic DNA was distributed evenly across all wells of several immunoSEQ 96-well plates, and each plate served as one replicate. For sorted subsets, approximately 190 ng genomic DNA, equal to 25,000 to 35,000 T cell genomes, was loaded into each replicate PCR. Purified libraries were quantified with a Qubit 3.0 fluorometer, sized on a Bioanalyzer 2100, and re-quantified with the KAPA Library Quantification kit. Each immunoSEQ 96-well plate was sequenced on its own single-read 150-cycle Illumina NextSeq 550 flow cell. Processing in the source paper ran as follows. The immunoSEQ output contained only junctional sequences without quality scores, so filtering could not match that applied to full-length reads. Sequences were annotated with PyIR, a Python wrapper for IgBLAST v1.9, using IMGT germline references to assign V/J genes and CDR3. Reads with weak V/J assignments (E-value above 1e-6), missing CDR3, stop codons, out-of-frame junctions, or ambiguous translated residues were removed. V3J clonotypes were defined as sequences sharing the same inferred V gene, J gene, and CDR3 amino acid sequence. The percentage overlap between two repertoires was calculated by dividing the number of shared unique clonotypes by the size of the smaller repertoire. Richness of each repertoire was evaluated using RTK rarefaction, the Chao1 estimator, and Recon v2.1 estimates of unobserved clonotypes. For all TCRbeta clonotypes obtained by the gDNA method from several donors, generation probabilities were computed with OLGA. Imported from immuneACCESS, the table was reduced by TCRdb to in-frame sequences with V and J called. These copies leave out some clones; in studies compared against another copy, an unresolved V gene accounts for under half, and the cause of the remainder is not known. V, J and clone size were drawn from that table, and D and trimming were deduced from the DNA. The sample data list some 2,500,000 clones, and under 95% of these were observed just once. Roughly 0.39% of the sample lies in the top ten.

Paper-wide results and their limitations: Rarefaction of sorted-subset datasets indicated incomplete sequencing despite the large sequencing depth. Based on pairwise subsampling, the degree of clonotype sharing among donors was expected to be affected by sequencing depth. Higher generation probabilities were observed for clonotypes shared by all four sorted-subset donors than for non-shared clonotypes. When a few donors were compared, the shared fraction of clonotypes was roughly 4.8% for naive CD4, less than 4% for naive CD8, about 2.4% for memory CD4, and around 0.4% for memory CD8. The genetic and exposure-history diversity represented was limited by the small number of donors. Naive subsets generally had larger estimated clonotype richness than memory subsets. Sampling was restricted to blood, and TCR repertoires in tissue are likely to differ from TCR repertoires in blood.

To note about this clone: Its cognate antigen has yet to be identified. One base away there is no much larger clone; base qualities are not given.

The CDR1 and CDR2 encoded by the germline V gene are MDHEN and SYDVKM. V loses 2 bases, J loses 5 bases, and the germline ends lie 12 bases apart. Reading from cysteine to phenylalanine, the CDR3 counts 15 amino acids. Here the CDR3 DNA is all that survives: 45 bases in frame from base 1. The donors were healthy, HIV-negative adults who had no recently reported acute infections or vaccinations. Every donor was a Caucasian adult living in Nashville, Tennessee, USA. Magnetic negative selection was used to enrich CD4+ T cells, after which naive cells were positively selected on CD45RA and the negative fraction became the memory subset. Blood was collected by leukapheresis, and PBMCs were isolated by Ficoll-Histopaque density gradient centrifugation and then cryopreserved in liquid nitrogen vapor phase. Purity and quantity of every magnetically sorted T cell population were checked by analytical flow cytometry. Genomic DNA was isolated from each sorted fraction and quantified by UV absorbance on a Nanodrop 2000c.

This sequence originates from a man aged 18 to 29 in good health. Some clones in this sample may be carry-over from other donors' samples. Material for sequencing was naive CD4+ T cells from PBMCs. Reading the label with the study, this specimen's cell subset or site is: CD45RA+ positively selected. Recombination joined TRBV28 with TRBJ1-4; tentative D gene TRBD1, with 5 bases matching. The bases read TGTGCCAGCAGTTTACCCCGGGACGGGAATGAAAAACTGTTTTTT. Protein translation: CASSLPRDGNEKLFF.